This TCR beta chain emerged from a study of blood T cell repertoires in COVID-19. In the study overall: Sample material is recorded as cDNA or gDNA derived from T cells, B-cell-depleted T cells, or PBMCs.

Original methodology: Nucleated cell number was recorded as an estimate derived from reference gene primer amplification. Assay used: immunoSEQ multiplex PCR; TCRdb lists only in-frame clones, some missing. The V and J calls and clone size were taken over from that table, and D and trimming were inferred from the DNA. The data contain over 150,000 clones, roughly 83% of them singletons. The receptor was isolated from a woman of 80 years or more with active or convalescent COVID-19. Sequencing was carried out using peripheral blood.

CDR3 amino acids: CASSRDRLSTDTQYF. CDR3 sequence (DNA): TGTGCCAGCAGCCGGGACAGGCTTAGCACAGATACGCAGTATTTT. The chain carries TRBV7-2 and TRBJ2-3, with 8 bases fitting TRBD1. There are 15 residues in the CDR3. CDR1 and CDR2 (germline): SGHTA, FQGNSA. V dropped 5 bases and J dropped 0; count of bases not matched to a gene: 4. Based on the CDR3 plus reference TRBV7-2 and TRBJ2-3, the full variable domain is GAGVSQSPSNKVTEKGKDVELRCDPISGHTALYWYRQSLGQGLEFLIYFQGNSAPDKSGLPSDRFSAERTGGSVSTLTIQRTQQEDSAVYLCASSRDRLSTDTQYFGPGTRLTVL.